This entry lists 25 T cell receptor beta chains sequenced from one sample in a study of T-cell memory formation after mild COVID-19. One entry per CDR3 protein, called by TCRdb with MiXCR from the 5' RACE reads. This table holds approximately 100,000 distinct CDR3 sequences, approximately 23% found once. The specimen sequenced was PBMCs or a T cell subset sorted from them (not recorded which). These receptors were collected from a man in his late teens or twenties who had mild COVID-19 (a few samples of this study predate the infection). Cell type and time point are not known.

In this sample, this clonotype turned up a few times. V gene TRBV9 combines with J gene TRBJ2-3; 9 nucleotides agree with TRBD2. This CDR3 spans 14 amino acids. V shed 4 bases and J 4 bases; nucleotides not matched to a gene: 4. CDR1 is SGDLS and CDR2 is YYNGEE in the germline V gene. CDR3 amino acids: CASSPAGGADTQYF. CDR3 bases: TGTGCCAGCAGCCCAGCGGGGGGAGCAGATACGCAGTATTTT.

In nucleotides, the CDR3 is TGTGCCAGCAGCTTCCCGGGGGCGGCAGATGGCTACACCTTC. Protein product: CASSFPGAADGYTF. This sequence joins TRBV6-6 and TRBJ1-2; D might be TRBD1 (6 bases). Between the trimmed V and J ends, which lost 6 bases and 6 bases, there was a span of 17 bases. The CDR3 spans 14 residues. Germline V gene lookup returns CDR1 MNHNY and CDR2 SVGAGI (reference sequence).

This clonotype was counted between two and nine times. The rearrangement links TRBV4-1 to TRBJ2-1; D remains ambiguous. The CDR3 is made up of 15 amino acids. Trimming stripped 0 bases from V and 10 bases from J, with 16 bases between. Germline CDR1 is MGHRA and CDR2 is YSYEKL. CDR3 residues: CASSQESTRLGEQFF. The CDR3 bases are TGCGCCAGCAGCCAAGAGTCGACGCGCCTAGGGGAGCAGTTCTTC.

This chain uses TRBV4-3 with TRBJ2-2; 7 bases map to TRBD2. CDR1 is LGHNA, CDR2 YSLEER, per germline. The CDR3 loop spans 17 amino acids. Trimming removed 0 bases from V and 7 bases from J; junction bases left unmatched: 11. CDR3 residues: CASSQDREGRASGELFF. The CDR3 coding sequence is TGCGCCAGCAGCCAAGATAGAGAGGGGAGGGCGAGCGGGGAGCTGTTTTTT.

This clonotype occurred a few times. The chain recombines TRBV6-5 with TRBJ2-1, with a tentative D call TRBD2 (7 bases). Trimming removed 7 bases at V and 10 bases at J, with 20 bases between. CDR1 and CDR2 from the germline V gene are MNHEY and SVGAGI. The CDR3 spans 14 residues. The CDR3 loop is CASTPGGRTSEQFF. The CDR3, as DNA: TGTGCCAGCACCCCGGGGGGCCGAACCAGCGAGCAGTTCTTC.

This clonotype was observed a handful of times. V is TRBV7-2 and J is TRBJ2-7; possibly TRBD1 or TRBD2 for D (5 bases each). This CDR3 region has 17 residues. CDR1 is SGHTA, CDR2 FQGNSA, per germline. Between the trimmed V and J ends, which lost 2 bases and 3 bases, there was a span of 20 bases. The CDR3 nucleotides read TGTGCCAGCAGCTTATATGGGGGTACGGTCTTTGGCTACGAGCAGTACGTC. Its translation is CASSLYGGTVFGYEQYV.

A few counts support this clonotype. The gene calls are TRBV29-1 and TRBJ1-2, with D unclear. The CDR3 has 11 amino acids. CDR1 and CDR2 (germline): SQVTM, ANQGSEA. The CDR3: CITHWDYGYTF. The CDR3 DNA reads as TGCATAACCCACTGGGACTATGGCTACACCTTC.

This clonotype was counted only a few times. The chain joins TRBV5-6 to TRBJ2-7; unclear D gene. The CDR3 covers 14 residues. The V gene lost 3 bases and the J gene lost 2 bases, with 12 bases spanning the gap. CDR1 SGHDT and CDR2 YYEEEE come from the germline V gene. The CDR3 DNA is TGTGCCAGCAGCTCAAGTGGTTCTACCTACGAGCAGTACTTC. Translating gives CASSSSGSTYEQYF.

The chain combines TRBV7-9 with TRBJ2-7; a possible D gene is TRBD1 (6 bases). This CDR3 is built from 14 residues. Germline CDR1 and CDR2: SEHNR and FQNEAQ (reference sequence). The V and J ends lost 5 bases and 4 bases respectively, with 15 bases between them. CDR3 coding DNA: TGTGCCAGCAGCCCGCAGGGCAGGGGTTACGAGCAGTACTTC. Its translation is CASSPQGRGYEQYF. The entire variable domain, with the rest obtained from reference TRBV7-9 and TRBJ2-7, is as follows: DTGVSQNPRHKITKRGQNVTFRCDPISEHNRLYWYRQTLGQGPEFLTYFQNEAQLEKSRLLSDRFSAERPKGSFSTLEIQRTEQGDSAMYLCASSPQGRGYEQYFGPGTRLTVT.

At least ten counts were recorded for this clonotype. The rearrangement joins TRBV6-5 to TRBJ1-1, with D unclear. The CDR3 extends over 13 amino acids. The V gene lost 3 bases and the J gene lost 0 bases, with 5 bases spanning the gap. The germline V gene encodes CDR1 MNHEY and CDR2 SVGAGI. CDR3 protein: CASSYEMNTEAFF. CDR3 DNA sequence: TGTGCCAGCAGTTATGAAATGAACACTGAAGCTTTCTTT.

This chain uses TRBV12-3 or TRBV12-4 with TRBJ1-6; D is ambiguous. Trimming cost V 3 bases and J 8 bases, with 8 bases left between them. CDR3 length: 13 amino acids. CDR3 amino acids: CASSFTGDSPLHF. The CDR3 bases are TGTGCCAGCAGTTTCACGGGAGATTCACCCCTCCACTTT.

This clonotype has more than one count but fewer than ten. The V gene is TRBV7-8, the J gene TRBJ1-5; 9 bases are shared with TRBD1. CDR3 size: 16 residues. Trimming took 0 bases from V and 2 from J; bases not matched to a gene: 2. Germline CDR1 and CDR2: SGHVS and FQNEAQ. Here the CDR3 reads CASSLARTGGNQPQHF. CDR3 sequence (DNA): TGTGCCAGCAGCTTAGCGAGGACAGGGGGCAATCAGCCCCAGCATTTT.

The chain has TRBV6-6 and TRBJ2-2; 8 bases line up with TRBD2. The V gene end was trimmed by 6 bases and the J gene end by 3 bases; junction bases not matched to a gene: 12. This CDR3 is built from 17 residues. The germline CDR1 and CDR2 sequences are MNHNY and SVGAGI (reference sequence). The CDR3 DNA reads as TGTGCCAGCAGCAATCCCGGGACTAGAAAGGACACCGGGGAGCTGTTTTTT. Its protein is CASSNPGTRKDTGELFF.

Only a few counts were recorded for this clonotype. J is TRBJ1-6 and V is TRBV5-6; D is ambiguous. CDR3 size: 15 residues. The V gene lost 0 bases and the J gene lost 3 bases, with 7 bases spanning the gap. Germline V CDR1 and CDR2: SGHDT, YYEEEE. The CDR3 is CASSLDGYYNSPLHF. In DNA form, the CDR3 reads TGTGCCAGCAGCTTGGACGGATACTATAATTCACCCCTCCACTTT.

This clonotype showed up many times. The rearrangement uses TRBV29-1 and TRBJ1-5; D unclear. Trimming took 2 bases from V and 0 from J, leaving 5 bases between them. The CDR3 runs 13 residues. Per the germline V gene, CDR1 is SQVTM and CDR2 is ANQGSEA. DNA of the CDR3: TGCAGCGTTGAATTCGATAGCAATCAGCCCCAGCATTTT. Encoded protein: CSVEFDSNQPQHF.

The genes are TRBV29-1 and TRBJ2-1; D possibly corresponds to TRBD2 (5 bases). V lost 4 bases, J lost 5 bases, and 9 bases lay in between. The CDR3 has 12 residues. The germline gives CDR1 SQVTM, CDR2 ANQGSEA. Here the CDR3 reads CSVVGGDNEQFF. CDR3 in DNA: TGCAGCGTTGTAGGAGGAGACAATGAGCAGTTCTTC.

The chain combines TRBV7-6 with TRBJ2-1; possible D gene TRBD2, 6 bases. Germline lookup yields CDR1 SGHVS and CDR2 FNYEAQ. V gave up 3 bases and J gave up 4 bases, with 10 bases separating them. This CDR3 spans 14 amino acids. CDR3 amino acids: CASSLGGLYNEQFF. The CDR3 bases are TGTGCCAGCAGCTTGGGAGGCTTATACAATGAGCAGTTCTTC.

V usage is TRBV19 and J usage is TRBJ2-1; TRBD2 agrees at 8 bases. With V trimmed by 6 bases and J by 12 bases, 13 bases remained unmatched. CDR1 is LNHDA, CDR2 SQIVND, per germline (reference sequence). There are 14 residues in the CDR3. CDR3 sequence reads: CASRVPGGLEGQFF. The CDR3 coding sequence is TGTGCCAGTAGGGTTCCGGGGGGGCTCGAAGGGCAGTTCTTC.

This clonotype was counted between two and nine times. This chain connects TRBV2 to TRBJ2-2, with 9 bases lining up with TRBD2. With V trimmed by 6 bases and J by 2 bases, 13 bases remained unmatched. The CDR3 extends over 18 amino acids. Germline V gene data show CDR1 as SNHLY and CDR2 as FYNNEI. The CDR3 DNA reads as TGTGCCAGCAGACCAGTCTTCAGCGGGGGGCCCAACACCGGGGAGCTGTTTTTT. Amino acid sequence: CASRPVFSGGPNTGELFF.

This clonotype came up once. V gene TRBV2 combines with J gene TRBJ1-2; D is unclear. Trimming shortened V by 6 bases and J by 8 bases, and 10 bases separated the two germline ends. CDR3 length equals 11 residues. Germline CDR1 is SNHLY and CDR2 is FYNNEI. The CDR3 DNA reads TGTGCCAGCAGCTACGACGGAGGCTACACCTTC. Translating it yields CASSYDGGYTF.

This clonotype was detected many times. This chain connects TRBV5-1 to TRBJ2-2, with 8 positions matching TRBD1. This CDR3 has 15 residues. Germline trimming cut 4 bases from V and 2 bases from J; bases unmatched to any gene: 4. The germline V gene encodes CDR1 SGHRS and CDR2 YFSETQ. CDR3 amino acids: CASSPGQGNTGELFF. CDR3 DNA: TGCGCCAGCAGCCCCGGACAGGGTAACACCGGGGAGCTGTTTTTT.

There are many counts of this clonotype. V is TRBV29-1 and J is TRBJ2-2, with TRBD2 identical over 8 bases. Germline V gene sequence: CDR1 SQVTM, CDR2 ANQGSEA. Trimming took 2 bases from V and 4 from J; bases not matched to a gene: 9. The CDR3 is made up of 16 amino acids. As DNA, the CDR3 is TGCAGCGTTGAAAGTGCGGGACTAGGTTTCACCGGGGAGCTGTTTTTT. Amino acid sequence: CSVESAGLGFTGELFF.

The chain has TRBV5-4 and TRBJ2-5, with D unclear. V was shortened by 5 bases and J by 0 bases, with 8 bases between the two germline ends. CDR1 and CDR2 from the germline V gene are SGHNT and YYREEE (reference sequence). This CDR3 spans 13 amino acids. CDR3 region: CASSQEDQETQYF. The CDR3 DNA follows: TGTGCCAGCAGTCAGGAAGACCAAGAGACCCAGTACTTC. Full variable domain (rest looked up from reference TRBV5-4 and TRBJ2-5): ETGVTQSPTHLIKTRGQQVTLRCSSQSGHNTVSWYQQALGQGPQFIFQYYREEENGRGNFPPRFSGLQFPNYSSELNVNALELDDSALYLCASSQEDQETQYFGPGTRLLVL.

As for this clonotype: One junction end disagrees with the germline gene, perhaps due to a read error. The V gene is TRBV2, the J gene TRBJ2-2, with D possibly TRBD1 on 5 matching bases. The germline gives CDR1 SNHLY, CDR2 FYNNEI. The CDR3 is 12 residues long. CDR3 DNA: TGCGCAAGTTGGACCCAGGGCGGGGAGCTGTTTTTT. Its protein is CASWTQGGELFF.

This chain uses TRBV7-9 with TRBJ1-1; D is ambiguous. The germline V gene has CDR1 SEHNR and CDR2 FQNEAQ (reference sequence). This CDR3 spans 12 amino acids. With 1 base removed from V and 10 bases from J, the gap between germline ends came to 10 bases. CDR3 DNA sequence: TGTGCCAGCAGCTTAGGCTCGGGGTTAGCTTTCTTT. This translates into CASSLGSGLAFF.